This TCR beta chain originates from a study of blood T cell repertoires in COVID-19. Study-level information: Specimens from acute and convalescent COVID-19 originated in the United States, Italy and Spain. PBMCs, B-cell-depleted T cells, or T cells were the source of the cDNA or gDNA that made up the material.

Source study methods: Amplification of reference gene primers provided the estimated nucleated cell counts. Data came from immunoSEQ multiplex PCR; TCRdb stores just in-frame clones and leaves some out. D and trimming come from the DNA, and the V and J calls and clone size come from that table. This table holds 150,000 or so clones, 75% to 80% found once. Germline lookup yields CDR1 KGHSH and CDR2 LQKENI. The CDR3 contains 16 residues. Trimming at V came to 3 bases and at J to 9 bases, leaving 12 bases not matched to a gene. The TCR was taken from a man aged 80 or over with acute or convalescent COVID-19. Input material: peripheral blood. The rearrangement uses TRBV18 and TRBJ2-1, with 9 bases that match TRBD1. CDR3 DNA: TGTGCCAGCTCACCTCAGGCGGGACAGGGATCAGGTGAGCAGTTCTTC. Protein product: CASSPQAGQGSGEQFF.